The 25 T cell receptor beta chains below were found in one sample sequenced in a study of glioma-infiltrating T cells after dendritic cell vaccination. The time point is: after dendritic cell vaccination, including at tumor progression/relapse. The method was immunoSEQ multiplex PCR; TCRdb's version includes in-frame clones alone and lacks a portion of them. The sample consists of 90,000 or so clones, roughly four fifths of them appearing once. Sequenced material: blood, taken after dendritic cell vaccination. The origin of the receptors is a human donor with glioblastoma.

A single count supports this clone. The chain carries TRBV2 and TRBJ1-2, with TRBD1 identical over 9 bases. Trimming at V came to 7 bases and at J to 2 bases, leaving 14 bases not matched to a gene. Germline V lookup: CDR1 SNHLY, CDR2 FYNNEI. The CDR3 runs to 17 residues. CDR3 in amino acids: CASILRAGQGRNYGYTF. CDR3 DNA sequence: TGTGCCAGCATCTTGCGTGCGGGACAGGGAAGAAACTATGGCTACACCTTC.

The chain has TRBV2 and TRBJ1-1; perhaps TRBD1 as D (5 bases). Trimming shortened V by 6 bases and J by 5 bases, and 22 bases separated the two germline ends. The CDR3 has 16 amino acids. Germline CDR1 SNHLY, CDR2 FYNNEI. CDR3 amino acids: CASSLSGGARGTEAFF. In nucleotides, the CDR3 is TGTGCCAGCAGCCTCTCAGGAGGGGCCAGAGGGACTGAAGCTTTCTTT.

The chain employs TRBV19 and TRBJ2-3, with TRBD2 matching 9 bases. This CDR3 contains 15 residues. The germline gives CDR1 LNHDA, CDR2 SQIVND (reference sequence). The ends lost 4 bases at V and 1 base at J; junction bases unmatched: 3. The CDR3 loop reads CASSSGRARTDTQYF. The CDR3 DNA sequence: TGTGCCAGTAGTAGCGGGAGGGCCCGCACAGATACGCAGTATTTT.

The V and J genes are TRBV27 and TRBJ2-1; D is unresolved. The V end was cut by 7 bases, the J end by 0 bases, with 10 bases between. The CDR3 has 14 residues. Germline V gene sequence: CDR1 MNHEY, CDR2 SMNVEV (reference sequence). DNA for the CDR3: TGTGCCAGCATGCGTAGGAGCTCCTACAATGAGCAGTTCTTC. It yields the protein CASMRRSSYNEQFF.

This clone was counted once. The chain combines TRBV6-6 with TRBJ1-4, with D possibly being TRBD1 (5 bases). This CDR3 has 15 residues. Trimming left V 5 bases short and J 1 base short, with 11 bases between. Germline V lookup: CDR1 MNHNY, CDR2 SVGAGI (reference sequence). The CDR3 region is CASSIQGLTNEKLFF. For the CDR3, the DNA is TGTGCCAGCAGTATCCAGGGATTAACTAATGAAAAACTGTTTTTT.

The chain joins TRBV25-1 to TRBJ1-1, with 10 bases identical to TRBD1. Trimming at V came to 3 bases and at J to 4 bases, leaving 5 bases not matched to a gene. The length of the CDR3 is 15 residues. Germline loops: CDR1 MGHDK, CDR2 SYGVNS. Written as DNA, the CDR3 is TGTGCCAGCAGTGATCTGGGACAGGGGTTCACTGAAGCTTTCTTT. Protein sequence: CASSDLGQGFTEAFF.

The chain uses TRBV5-4 and TRBJ1-2, with 8 bases aligning to TRBD1. Looked up from germline, CDR1 is SGHNT and CDR2 is YYREEE (reference sequence). The CDR3 extends over 16 amino acids. Germline trimming cut 6 bases from V and 4 bases from J; bases unmatched to any gene: 14. The CDR3 DNA reads as TGTGCCAGCATAGGTTTTTCGGATGGACAGGGCTATGGCTACACCTTC. Its protein is CASIGFSDGQGYGYTF.

V usage is TRBV5-8 and J usage is TRBJ2-1; 15 nucleotides align to TRBD2. There are 14 residues in the CDR3. The V gene's germline CDR1 is SGHTS and CDR2 YDEGEE. Germline trimming cut 4 bases from V and 9 bases from J; bases unmatched to any gene: 2. The CDR3 region is CASSRGLAGGEQFF. Written as DNA, the CDR3 is TGTGCCAGCAGCCGGGGACTAGCGGGAGGTGAGCAGTTCTTC.

A few counts support this clone. The gene calls are TRBV4-1 and TRBJ2-7, with D perhaps matching TRBD1 (6 bases). V was cut by 4 bases and J by 0 bases, with 19 bases left in between. The germline CDR1 and CDR2 sequences are MGHRA and YSYEKL. This CDR3 region has 17 residues. The CDR3 loop reads CASSPLEGERYSYEQYF. Written as DNA, the CDR3 is TGCGCCAGCAGCCCGCTCGAGGGGGAAAGGTACTCCTACGAGCAGTACTTC.

The chain is built from TRBV7-9 and TRBJ1-1, with D possibly matching TRBD1 (6 bases). CDR1 is SEHNR, CDR2 FQNEAQ, per germline (reference sequence). Trimming took 5 bases from V and 4 from J, leaving 14 bases between them. This CDR3 has 14 amino acids. CDR3 region: CASSLQGLTTEAFF. The CDR3 DNA reads as TGTGCCAGCAGCCTACAGGGTTTAACCACTGAAGCTTTCTTT. The complete variable domain, with remaining parts taken from reference TRBV7-9 and TRBJ1-1, reads DTGVSQNPRHKITKRGQNVTFRCDPISEHNRLYWYRQTLGQGPEFLTYFQNEAQLEKSRLLSDRFSAERPKGSFSTLEIQRTEQGDSAMYLCASSLQGLTTEAFFGQGTRLTVV.

The chain links TRBV28 to TRBJ1-2, with unresolved D. Looked up from germline, CDR1 is MDHEN and CDR2 is SYDVKM. Trimming cost V 6 bases and J 4 bases, with 9 bases left between them. This CDR3 region has 12 residues. This CDR3 is CASRRDSYGYTF. The CDR3 DNA follows: TGTGCCAGCAGGAGAGATTCCTATGGCTACACCTTC.

This clone was counted only a few times. V and J are TRBV6-1 and TRBJ2-7, with D maybe TRBD1 (6 bases). V dropped 2 bases and J dropped 1 base, with 12 bases sitting between them. This CDR3 has 15 residues. The germline V gene has CDR1 MNHNS and CDR2 SASEGT. DNA for the CDR3: TGTGCCAGCAGTGAAACAGGGTTAGGTTCCTACGAGCAGTACGTC. It is translated as CASSETGLGSYEQYV.

The V gene is TRBV4-1, the J gene TRBJ2-7, with 12 bases aligning to TRBD2. The ends lost 4 bases at V and 6 bases at J; junction bases unmatched: 4. The V gene's germline CDR1 is MGHRA and CDR2 YSYEKL. The CDR3 covers 14 residues. The CDR3 DNA reads TGCGCCAGCAGCCTGCTAGCGGGAGGGAGCGAGCAGTACGTC. It yields the protein CASSLLAGGSEQYV.

The chain has TRBV10-1 and TRBJ2-3, with 9 bases matching TRBD2. From germline, CDR1 is WNHNN and CDR2 SYGVQD (reference sequence). This CDR3 has 16 amino acids. The V gene end was trimmed by 4 bases and the J gene end by 3 bases; junction bases not matched to a gene: 8. CDR3 sequence (DNA): TGCGCCAGCAGTGGGTCTGGTAGCGGGAGAACAGATACGCAGTATTTT. It is translated as CASSGSGSGRTDTQYF.

The J gene is TRBJ2-3, the V gene TRBV11-1, with 8 bases matching TRBD2. CDR3 length equals 16 residues. Germline V gene sequence: CDR1 SGHAT, CDR2 FQDESV (reference sequence). J gave up 0 bases and V 1 base, and 3 bases lay outside the gene matches. The CDR3 sequence: CASSLDLAGSTDTQYF. As DNA, the CDR3 is TGTGCCAGCAGCTTAGATCTAGCGGGCAGCACAGATACGCAGTATTTT.

The J gene is TRBJ2-5, the V gene TRBV5-1, with 9 bases lining up with TRBD1. The germline V gene encodes CDR1 SGHRS and CDR2 YFSETQ. The CDR3 contains 16 residues. V trimming: 4 bases; J trimming: 2 bases; junction bases outside the gene matches: 9. The chain's CDR3 is CASSAGTGRPQETQYF. The CDR3 coding sequence is TGCGCCAGCAGCGCTGGGACAGGGCGACCTCAAGAGACCCAGTACTTC.

The V and J genes are TRBV19 and TRBJ1-6, with 11 bases lining up with TRBD1. Unmatched junction bases numbered 6, after V lost 6 bases and J lost 8 bases. CDR1 and CDR2 (germline): LNHDA, SQIVND (reference sequence). The CDR3 loop spans 15 amino acids. CDR3 residues: CASSTGQGAYSPLHF. The CDR3 coding sequence is TGTGCCAGTAGCACTGGACAGGGGGCATATTCACCCCTCCACTTT.

CDR3 sequence reads: CASSDQGTGRFRGYTF. Written as DNA, the CDR3 is TGTGCCAGCAGTGACCAAGGGACAGGGCGATTTCGGGGCTACACCTTC. The chain combines TRBV6-1 with TRBJ1-2, with TRBD1 matching over 9 bases. The CDR3 extends over 16 amino acids. The germline V gene encodes CDR1 MNHNS and CDR2 SASEGT. Losses at the gene ends were 3 bases for V and 8 bases for J; bases not matched to a gene: 13.

The V gene is TRBV6-5, the J gene TRBJ2-7, with 12 bases matching TRBD1. From germline, CDR1 is MNHEY and CDR2 SVGAGI. This CDR3 region has 15 residues. With 3 bases clipped from V and 5 bases from J, the junction kept 5 bases outside the gene matches. Written as DNA, the CDR3 is TGTGCCAGCAGTTATCGGGACAGGGGGCTTGACGAGCAGTACTTC. It yields the protein CASSYRDRGLDEQYF.

The rearrangement links TRBV5-5 to TRBJ1-4; TRBD1 aligns across 9 bases. This CDR3 comprises 16 residues. Germline V gene lookup returns CDR1 SGHKS and CDR2 YYEKEE (reference sequence). V lost 0 bases, J lost 8 bases, and 8 bases stayed unmatched. The CDR3: CASSLAPQGAWEKLFF. The DNA of the CDR3 is TGTGCCAGCAGCTTGGCCCCACAGGGGGCTTGGGAAAAACTGTTTTTT.

The chain is built from TRBV5-6 and TRBJ1-3; possibly TRBD1 for D (6 bases). Germline V gene sequence: CDR1 SGHDT, CDR2 YYEEEE. V was clipped by 0 bases and J by 11 bases, with 21 bases between them. This CDR3 comprises 16 residues. The CDR3 loop is CASSLASGTPLSAIYF. CDR3 bases: TGTGCCAGCAGCTTGGCCTCAGGGACACCGCTTTCGGCCATATATTTT.

The genes are TRBV5-6 and TRBJ1-3; weak D call: TRBD1 (6 bases). The CDR3 loop spans 18 amino acids. CDR1 is SGHDT and CDR2 is YYEEEE in the germline V gene. Trimming removed 6 bases from V and 0 bases from J, with 22 bases in between. CDR3: CASTRTAKITTSGNTIYF. DNA of the CDR3: TGTGCCAGCACGAGGACAGCAAAAATCACGACCTCTGGAAACACCATATATTTT.

The chain has TRBV12-5 and TRBJ2-7; possibly TRBD2 for D (6 bases). CDR1 and CDR2 from the germline V gene are LGHNT and FRNRAP. Trimming took off 2 bases at V and 0 bases at J, with 11 bases between the two ends. This CDR3 is built from 15 residues. CDR3 sequence (DNA): TGTGCTAGTGGTTTGAGAGCGGGTCCCTCCTACGAGCAGTACTTC. As protein: CASGLRAGPSYEQYF.

This clone was observed a few times. The rearrangement links TRBV19 to TRBJ2-5; D unclear. CDR3 length equals 16 residues. V was cut by 9 bases and J by 5 bases, with 25 bases left in between. The germline gives CDR1 LNHDA, CDR2 SQIVND (reference sequence). The CDR3 region is CASSSGPSEILETQYF. DNA for the CDR3: TGTGCCAGCTCCTCAGGCCCCTCAGAAATATTGGAGACCCAGTACTTC.

Here the CDR3 reads CASSQQGALGQPQHF. As DNA, the CDR3 is TGTGCCAGCAGTCAGCAGGGGGCCCTCGGTCAGCCCCAGCATTTT. The genes are TRBV6-5 and TRBJ1-5; 8 nucleotides agree with TRBD1. The trim removed 5 bases at V and 6 bases at J, leaving 9 bases unmatched. Germline CDR1 MNHEY, CDR2 SVGAGI. This CDR3 spans 15 amino acids.